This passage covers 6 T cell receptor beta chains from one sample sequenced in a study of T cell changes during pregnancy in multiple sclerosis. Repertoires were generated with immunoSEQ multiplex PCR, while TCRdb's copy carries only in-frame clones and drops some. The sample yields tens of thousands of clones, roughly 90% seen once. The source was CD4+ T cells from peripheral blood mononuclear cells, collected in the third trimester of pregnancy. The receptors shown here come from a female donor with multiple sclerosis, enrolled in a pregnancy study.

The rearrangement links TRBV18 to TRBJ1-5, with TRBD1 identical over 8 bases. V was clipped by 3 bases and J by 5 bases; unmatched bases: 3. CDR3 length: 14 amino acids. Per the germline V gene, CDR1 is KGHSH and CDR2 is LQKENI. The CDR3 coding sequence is TGTGCCAGCTCACCCTCGACAGGGGATCAGCCCCAGCATTTT. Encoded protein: CASSPSTGDQPQHF.

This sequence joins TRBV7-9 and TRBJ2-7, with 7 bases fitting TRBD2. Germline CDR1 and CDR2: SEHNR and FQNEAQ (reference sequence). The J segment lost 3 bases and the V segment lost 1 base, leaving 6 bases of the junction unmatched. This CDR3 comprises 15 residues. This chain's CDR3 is CASSLGLAEVYEQYF. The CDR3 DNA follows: TGTGCCAGCAGCTTAGGGCTAGCGGAGGTCTACGAGCAGTACTTC.

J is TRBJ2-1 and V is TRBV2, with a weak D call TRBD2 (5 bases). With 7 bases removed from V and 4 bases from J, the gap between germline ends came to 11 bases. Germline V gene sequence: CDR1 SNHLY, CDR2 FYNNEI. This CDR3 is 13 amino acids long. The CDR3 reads CASKDRDYNEQFF. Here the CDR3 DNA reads TGTGCCAGCAAAGACCGGGATTACAATGAGCAGTTCTTC.

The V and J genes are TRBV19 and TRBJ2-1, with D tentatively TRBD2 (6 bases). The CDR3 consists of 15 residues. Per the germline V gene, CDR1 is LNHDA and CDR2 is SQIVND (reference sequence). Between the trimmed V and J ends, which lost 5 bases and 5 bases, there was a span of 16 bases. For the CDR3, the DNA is TGTGCCAGTAGTCATACCCTGGGACTGCACAATGAGCAGTTCTTC. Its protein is CASSHTLGLHNEQFF.

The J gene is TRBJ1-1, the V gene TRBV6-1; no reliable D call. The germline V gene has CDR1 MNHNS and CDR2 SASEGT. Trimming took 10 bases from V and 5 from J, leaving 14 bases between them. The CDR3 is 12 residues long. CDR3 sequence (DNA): TGTGCCACCCACCCCAGGAGGACTGAAGCTTTCTTT. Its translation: CATHPRRTEAFF.

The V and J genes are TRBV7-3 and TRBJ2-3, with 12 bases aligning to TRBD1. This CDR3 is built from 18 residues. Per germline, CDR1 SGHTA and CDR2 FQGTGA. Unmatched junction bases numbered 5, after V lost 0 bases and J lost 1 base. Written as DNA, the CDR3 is TGTGCCAGCAGCTTAACGGGGACAGGGGGCGGTGGCACAGATACGCAGTATTTT. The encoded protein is CASSLTGTGGGGTDTQYF.